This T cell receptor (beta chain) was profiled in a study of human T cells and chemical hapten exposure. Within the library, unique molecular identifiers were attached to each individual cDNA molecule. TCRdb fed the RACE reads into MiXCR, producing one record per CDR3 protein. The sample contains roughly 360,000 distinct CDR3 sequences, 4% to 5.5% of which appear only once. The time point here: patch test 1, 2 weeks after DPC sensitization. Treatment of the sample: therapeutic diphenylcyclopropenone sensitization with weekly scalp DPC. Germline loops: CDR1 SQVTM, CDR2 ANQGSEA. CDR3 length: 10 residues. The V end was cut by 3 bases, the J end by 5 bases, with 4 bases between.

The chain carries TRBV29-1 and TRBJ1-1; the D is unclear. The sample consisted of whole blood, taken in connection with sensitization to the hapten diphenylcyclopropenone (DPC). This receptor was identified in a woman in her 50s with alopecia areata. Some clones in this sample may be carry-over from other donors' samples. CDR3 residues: CSVEATEAFF. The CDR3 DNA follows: TGCAGCGTTGAGGCGACTGAAGCTTTCTTT.